This TCR beta chain is from a study of blood T cell repertoires in COVID-19. Study details: Collection of acute and convalescent COVID-19 samples took place in the United States, Italy and Spain.

TCRdb's table, derived via immunoSEQ multiplex PCR, lists solely in-frame clones and lacks some. The profile shows about 99,000 clones, less than 90% of them singletons. The receptor was derived from a man in his 70s with active or convalescent COVID-19. Material for sequencing was peripheral blood.

The CDR3 DNA follows: TGTGCCAGCAGTTACTCTATGGCCGCAAATACTGAAGCTTTCTTT. Protein sequence: CASSYSMAANTEAFF. V and J are TRBV6-5 and TRBJ1-1; the D is unclear. With 0 bases removed from V and 5 bases from J, the gap between germline ends came to 13 bases. In germline, CDR1 is MNHEY, CDR2 SVGAGI. This CDR3 contains 15 residues.